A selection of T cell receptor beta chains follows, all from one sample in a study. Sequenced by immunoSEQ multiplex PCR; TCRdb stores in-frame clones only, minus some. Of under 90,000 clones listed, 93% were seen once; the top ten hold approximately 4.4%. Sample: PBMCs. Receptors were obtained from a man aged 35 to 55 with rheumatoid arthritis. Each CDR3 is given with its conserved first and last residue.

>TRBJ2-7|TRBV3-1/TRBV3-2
CASSQDNRSEQYF
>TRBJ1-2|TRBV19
CASSIGTTAGYTF
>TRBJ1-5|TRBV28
CASTAGVQPQHF
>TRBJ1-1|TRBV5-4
CASSFPGGESTEAFF
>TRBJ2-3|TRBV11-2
CASSLTSGIRDTQYF
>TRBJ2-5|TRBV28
CASTARDTYF
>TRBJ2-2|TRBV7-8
CASSLARPGAGELFF
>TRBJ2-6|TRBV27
CASRGRQDRGGGANVLTF
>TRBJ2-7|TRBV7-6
CASSRLAGAYEQYF
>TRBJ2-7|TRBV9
CASSVSGTSASYEQYF
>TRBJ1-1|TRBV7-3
CASSLQGAGLNTEAFF
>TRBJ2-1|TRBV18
CASSPGNEQFF
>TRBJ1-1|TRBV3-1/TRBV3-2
CASSLRISNTEAFF
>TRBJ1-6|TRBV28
CASSQTLLGSPLHF
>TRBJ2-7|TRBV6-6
CATGKPGEVEQYF
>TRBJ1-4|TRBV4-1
CASSQSQAANNEKLFF
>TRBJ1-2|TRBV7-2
CASSLNQGDGYTF